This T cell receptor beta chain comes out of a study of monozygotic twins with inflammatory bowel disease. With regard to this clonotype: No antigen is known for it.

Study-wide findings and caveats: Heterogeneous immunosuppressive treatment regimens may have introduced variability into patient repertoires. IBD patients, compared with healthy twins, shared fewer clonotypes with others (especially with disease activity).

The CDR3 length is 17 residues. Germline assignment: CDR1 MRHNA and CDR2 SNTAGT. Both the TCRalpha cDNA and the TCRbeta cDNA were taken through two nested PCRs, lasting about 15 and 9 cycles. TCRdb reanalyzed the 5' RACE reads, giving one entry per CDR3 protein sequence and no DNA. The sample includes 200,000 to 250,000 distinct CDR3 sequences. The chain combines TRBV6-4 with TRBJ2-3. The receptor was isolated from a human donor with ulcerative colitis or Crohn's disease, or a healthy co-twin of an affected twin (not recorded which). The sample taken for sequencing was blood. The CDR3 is CASSDPGHPGGTDTQYF.